A single sample is the source of the 6 T cell receptor beta chains below, sequenced in a study of Ad26.COV2.S vaccination and SARS-CoV-2 variants. TCRdb's table, derived via immunoSEQ multiplex PCR, lists solely in-frame clones and lacks some. The sample lists under 150,000 clones; approximately 90% were seen once. Sequences were derived from peripheral blood, sampled after recovery from COVID-19. These receptors were taken from a human donor who had recovered from COVID-19.

V and J are TRBV30 and TRBJ1-5, with D possibly being TRBD1 (5 bases). V dropped 5 bases and J dropped 0 bases, with 14 bases sitting between them. The CDR3 sequence is 15 residues long. Germline CDR1 reads GTSNPN; CDR2 reads SVGIG (reference sequence). The CDR3 nucleotides read TGTGCCTGGGGTCCCGGGGGTTATAGCAATCAGCCCCAGCATTTT. Its protein is CAWGPGGYSNQPQHF. The full variable domain, its missing parts supplied by reference TRBV30 and TRBJ1-5, is SQTIHQWPATLVQPVGSPLSLECTVEGTSNPNLYWYRQAAGRGLQLLFYSVGIGQISSEVPQNLSASRPQDRQFILSSKKLLLSDSGFYLCAWGPGGYSNQPQHFGDGTRLSIL.

The CDR3 nucleotides read TGTGCCAGCAGCTCTAACCGGGACAGGGGTTTTATGAATTCACCCCTCCACTTT. Protein sequence: CASSSNRDRGFMNSPLHF. V gene TRBV28 combines with J gene TRBJ1-6, with TRBD1 identical over 10 bases. Germline V gene data show CDR1 as MDHEN and CDR2 as SYDVKM. The J segment lost 7 bases and the V segment lost 6 bases, leaving 15 bases of the junction unmatched. This CDR3 has 18 residues.

This clone was counted a single time. The chain couples TRBV7-9 to TRBJ2-1; the D gene is possibly TRBD1 (5 bases). The CDR3 sequence is 14 residues long. V was clipped by 5 bases and J by 4 bases, with 12 bases between them. Germline V gene sequence: CDR1 SEHNR, CDR2 FQNEAQ (reference sequence). In DNA, the CDR3 is TGTGCCAGCAGCCACCCAAGGACATACAATGAGCAGTTCTTC. It is translated as CASSHPRTYNEQFF.

V gene TRBV5-4 combines with J gene TRBJ2-1, with D perhaps being TRBD1 or TRBD2 (5 bases each). Trimming cost V 4 bases and J 6 bases, with 17 bases left between them. The germline V gene encodes CDR1 SGHNT and CDR2 YYREEE (reference sequence). This CDR3 is built from 15 residues. In DNA form, the CDR3 reads TGTGCCAGCAGCCGGGACCGGGCGCGCCCCAATGAGCAGTTCTTC. This encodes CASSRDRARPNEQFF.

This clone was observed a few times. The gene calls are TRBV14 and TRBJ2-1; D may correspond to TRBD1 or TRBD2 (6 bases each). Germline lookup yields CDR1 SGHDN and CDR2 FVKESK. V gave up 0 bases and J gave up 14 bases, with 14 bases separating them. This CDR3 is built from 13 residues. CDR3 sequence reads: CASSQDRGLKEFF. CDR3 sequence (DNA): TGTGCCAGCAGCCAAGATCGGGGGCTGAAGGAGTTCTTC. Full variable domain (rest looked up from reference TRBV14 and TRBJ2-1): EAGVTQFPSHSVIEKGQTVTLRCDPISGHDNLYWYRRVMGKEIKFLLHFVKESKQDESGMPNNRFLAERTGGTYSTLKVQPAELEDSGVYFCASSQDRGLKEFFGPGTRLTVL.

The genes are TRBV6-5 and TRBJ2-3; D is possibly TRBD2 (7 bases). Germline CDR1 is MNHEY and CDR2 is SVGAGI. The CDR3 runs to 15 residues. The V and J ends lost 8 bases and 3 bases respectively, with 18 bases between them. In DNA, the CDR3 is TGTGCCAGCGGGATAGGGGGGGGCGAGACAGATACGCAGTATTTT. It is translated as CASGIGGGETDTQYF.